Given below is one T cell receptor (beta chain) in context. Its specificity is unknown. CDR1 is KGHSH, CDR2 LQKENI, per germline. This CDR3 has 16 amino acids. The V gene lost 4 bases and the J gene lost 4 bases, with 17 bases spanning the gap. In the original workflow: As immunoSEQ supplied junction-only sequences (without quality scores), filtering differed. Clones were sequenced by immunoSEQ multiplex PCR, and TCRdb holds only the in-frame ones, with some missing. V and J calls and clone size are copied from that table; D and trimming were computed from the DNA. Counted here are approximately 980,000 clones, 76% occurring once; the ten biggest clones make up approximately 1.5%. The record originates from a study of shared clonotypes between healthy human individuals. CD4+ cell separation produced CD45RA+ naive and CD45RA-negative memory subsets. Study results and limitations: Non-shared clonotypes were found to have lower generation probabilities than the clonotypes that were shared by all four of the sorted-subset donors.

This clonotype was sampled from a man aged 18 to 29 in good health. V gene TRBV18 combines with J gene TRBJ2-1, with D possibly being TRBD2 (6 bases). The sequenced material came from memory CD4+ T cells sorted from blood. Subset noted: CD45RA-negative fraction. DNA of the CDR3: TGTGCCAGCTCACTTTTCCGGGACTCCCTATACAATGAGCAGTTCTTC. Its protein product is CASSLFRDSLYNEQFF.